Presented here are 27 T cell receptor beta chains from one specimen sequenced in a study of TIL therapy for anti-PD-1-resistant metastatic lung cancer. Time point defined: pre-treatment sample, taken before nivolumab and TIL therapy. The immunoSEQ assay was v3. Sequenced by immunoSEQ multiplex PCR; TCRdb stores in-frame clones only, minus some. The sample has about 36,000 clones, around 79% seen once. This material consisted of blood, taken at baseline. Every receptor here comes from a person aged 25 to 85 with non-small cell lung cancer.

The V and J genes are TRBV28 and TRBJ2-3; D is perhaps TRBD2 (5 bases). Per the germline V gene, CDR1 is MDHEN and CDR2 is SYDVKM. The CDR3 has 17 amino acids. V was pared by 3 bases and J by 2 bases, with 18 bases between. The CDR3 region is CASSFDVFGRATDTQYF. CDR3 in DNA: TGTGCCAGCAGTTTCGATGTTTTTGGGCGGGCCACAGATACGCAGTATTTT. Looking up the rest from reference TRBV28 and TRBJ2-3 gives the full variable domain: DVKVTQSSRYLVKRTGEKVFLECVQDMDHENMFWYRQDPGLGLRLIYFSYDVKMKEKGDIPEGYSVSREKKERFSLILESASTNQTSMYLCASSFDVFGRATDTQYFGPGTRLTVL.

The chain employs TRBV7-3 and TRBJ2-1; TRBD2 aligns across 11 bases. The CDR3 has 16 residues. Germline CDR1 reads SGHTA; CDR2 reads FQGTGA. Trimming removed 5 bases from V and 9 bases from J; junction bases left unmatched: 12. The CDR3 DNA follows: TGTGCCAGCAGCCGTGGGGGGCTAGCGGGAGGAGGTGAGCAGTTCTTC. Amino acids: CASSRGGLAGGGEQFF.

The chain links TRBV5-1 to TRBJ1-6; D might be TRBD1 (5 bases). V lost 2 bases, J lost 14 bases, and 26 bases lay in between. CDR3 length: 17 residues. Looked up from germline, CDR1 is SGHRS and CDR2 is YFSETQ. This CDR3 is CASSLSLQETIIPTLHF. The CDR3, as DNA: TGCGCCAGCAGCTTAAGCCTACAGGAGACCATAATTCCGACCCTCCACTTT.

This clone was counted a single time. The chain joins TRBV10-1 to TRBJ2-1; 9 bases line up with TRBD2. Germline V gene lookup returns CDR1 WNHNN and CDR2 SYGVQD (reference sequence). The length of the CDR3 is 15 residues. The junction had 9 bases not matched to a gene; V was cut back by 3 bases and J by 9 bases. CDR3 sequence reads: CASSEIAGAAGEQFF. The CDR3 DNA is TGCGCCAGCAGTGAAATAGCGGGGGCCGCCGGTGAGCAGTTCTTC.

The V call is TRBV6-1, the J call TRBJ2-7; D call uncertain. The CDR3 length is 10 residues. Per germline, CDR1 MNHNS and CDR2 SASEGT. Trimming stripped 4 bases from V and 4 bases from J, with 2 bases between. The chain's CDR3 is CASSVYEQYF. CDR3 DNA: TGTGCCAGCAGTGTGTACGAGCAGTACTTC.

V is TRBV7-3 and J is TRBJ2-1, with a possible D match to TRBD1 (5 bases). Germline loops: CDR1 SGHTA, CDR2 FQGTGA. V was pared by 6 bases and J by 6 bases, with 15 bases between. This CDR3 region has 14 residues. This CDR3 is CASSLGWGVNEQFF. DNA for the CDR3: TGTGCCAGCAGTTTAGGATGGGGCGTCAATGAGCAGTTCTTC.

The chain has TRBV6-6 and TRBJ2-7; D perhaps matches TRBD1 (6 bases). The V and J ends lost 0 bases and 2 bases respectively, with 11 bases between them. CDR1 and CDR2 (germline): MNHNY, SVGAGI (reference sequence). The CDR3 loop spans 15 amino acids. The CDR3: CASSYSIGQPYEQYF. CDR3 nucleotides: TGTGCCAGCAGTTACTCGATCGGACAGCCCTACGAGCAGTACTTC.

This chain uses TRBV9 with TRBJ2-2, with D perhaps assigned TRBD1 or TRBD2 (5 bases each). CDR1 is SGDLS and CDR2 is YYNGEE in the germline V gene. V lost 0 bases and J 5 bases, leaving 5 bases between the germline ends. The CDR3 loop spans 13 amino acids. The CDR3 region has the DNA TGTGCCAGCAGCGTAGGGGGGACCGGGGAGCTGTTTTTT. Translation gives CASSVGGTGELFF.

In this sample, this clone turned up a few times. The V call is TRBV10-2, the J call TRBJ2-4; D assignment may be TRBD1 or TRBD2 (6 bases each). V dropped 6 bases and J dropped 8 bases, with 20 bases sitting between them. This CDR3 spans 15 amino acids. Germline V lookup: CDR1 WSHSY, CDR2 SAAADI. CDR3 in DNA: TGCGCCAGCAGGGGGGGACACCTGGACGGGGACATTCAGTACTTC. Translation gives CASRGGHLDGDIQYF.

The rearrangement joins TRBV19 to TRBJ2-2; a weak D match, TRBD1 (6 bases). V was clipped by 7 bases and J by 4 bases, with 16 bases between them. Germline V CDR1 and CDR2: LNHDA, SQIVND (reference sequence). CDR3 length equals 15 residues. CDR3 sequence reads: CASTQGPRVTGELFF. DNA of the CDR3: TGTGCCAGTACCCAGGGGCCTCGGGTCACCGGGGAGCTGTTTTTT.

V is TRBV6-5 and J is TRBJ1-5; D is perhaps TRBD1 (5 bases). Trimming removed 4 bases from V and 5 bases from J, with 9 bases in between. The germline V gene encodes CDR1 MNHEY and CDR2 SVGAGI. This CDR3 has 13 amino acids. CDR3 sequence: CASSFQGDQPQHF. Written as DNA, the CDR3 is TGTGCCAGCAGTTTTCAGGGCGATCAGCCCCAGCATTTT.

The rearrangement uses TRBV11-2 and TRBJ1-2; D ambiguous. Looked up from germline, CDR1 is SGHAT and CDR2 is FQNNGV. Trimming took 3 bases from V and 4 from J, leaving 15 bases between them. The CDR3 totals 15 residues. The CDR3 protein is CASSFVPRRGYGYTF. DNA for the CDR3: TGTGCCAGCAGCTTCGTCCCCCGCAGAGGCTATGGCTACACCTTC.

The chain joins TRBV7-6 to TRBJ2-5; the match to TRBD1 covers 7 bases. Trimming took 5 bases from V and 5 from J; bases not matched to a gene: 11. Germline-derived CDR1 and CDR2 are SGHVS and FNYEAQ. This CDR3 contains 15 residues. The CDR3 DNA reads TGTGCCAGCAGCGCGGGCAGGGGGTTTCTCGAGACCCAGTACTTC. Its translation is CASSAGRGFLETQYF.

The chain uses TRBV25-1 and TRBJ1-1; 7 nucleotides agree with TRBD1. CDR1 and CDR2 from the germline V gene are MGHDK and SYGVNS. Unmatched junction bases numbered 4, after V lost 5 bases and J lost 4 bases. There are 13 residues in the CDR3. The CDR3 is CASSKGASTEAFF. DNA of the CDR3: TGTGCCAGCAGTAAGGGGGCAAGCACTGAAGCTTTCTTT.

V usage is TRBV7-8 and J usage is TRBJ2-1, with TRBD2 identical over 7 bases. CDR1 and CDR2 from the germline V gene are SGHVS and FQNEAQ. Trimming cost V 2 bases and J 5 bases; bases outside gene matches: 3. CDR3 length: 14 amino acids. CDR3 sequence (DNA): TGTGCCAGCAGCTTAAGCGGGGTAAACAATGAGCAGTTCTTC. Its protein product is CASSLSGVNNEQFF.

The gene calls are TRBV9 and TRBJ1-2; 7 bases are shared with TRBD1. With 0 bases clipped from V and 4 bases from J, the junction kept 6 bases outside the gene matches. The CDR3 runs to 15 residues. Germline CDR1 and CDR2: SGDLS and YYNGEE. The CDR3 region has the DNA TGTGCCAGCAGCGTAGGGGTAGGGGGCGCCTATGGCTACACCTTC. Translated: CASSVGVGGAYGYTF.

The V call is TRBV6-1, the J call TRBJ1-3; D not resolved. The CDR3 totals 16 residues. Germline values: CDR1 MNHNS, CDR2 SASEGT. V was clipped by 0 bases and J by 4 bases, with 13 bases between them. This CDR3 is CASSEAVGWQGNTIYF. CDR3 sequence (DNA): TGTGCCAGCAGTGAAGCGGTGGGGTGGCAAGGAAACACCATATATTTT.

This sequence joins TRBV6-5 and TRBJ2-7; 13 nucleotides match TRBD2. CDR3 length equals 15 residues. Trimming at V came to 9 bases and at J to 5 bases, leaving 10 bases not matched to a gene. Germline V lookup: CDR1 MNHEY, CDR2 SVGAGI. The CDR3 DNA sequence: TGTGCCAGTACTAGCGGGAGGGCCTCTCGGGACGAGCAGTACTTC. As protein: CASTSGRASRDEQYF.

The chain uses TRBV27 and TRBJ1-1; D perhaps matches TRBD1 (6 bases). The CDR3 contains 14 residues. Per the germline V gene, CDR1 is MNHEY and CDR2 is SMNVEV (reference sequence). V was trimmed by 5 bases and J by 1 base, leaving 11 bases between them. The CDR3 nucleotides are TGTGCCAGCAGTCTAACAGGGCCGAACACTGAAGCTTTCTTT. This encodes CASSLTGPNTEAFF.

The rearrangement links TRBV11-2 to TRBJ2-7; 8 bases line up with TRBD2. The CDR3 runs to 15 residues. V dropped 5 bases and J dropped 2; count of bases not matched to a gene: 8. Germline CDR1 and CDR2: SGHAT and FQNNGV. In nucleotides, the CDR3 is TGTGCCAGCAGCCCGGAGAGGACTAGCACCTACGAGCAGTACTTC. It translates to CASSPERTSTYEQYF.

The chain recombines TRBV29-1 with TRBJ2-1; no reliable D call. With 3 bases removed from V and 8 bases from J, the gap between germline ends came to 11 bases. Germline CDR1 is SQVTM and CDR2 is ANQGSEA. The CDR3 spans 12 residues. The CDR3 sequence is CSVDFQRDEQFF. CDR3 in DNA: TGCAGCGTTGATTTCCAGCGCGATGAGCAGTTCTTC.

This clone has only a few counts. The rearrangement uses TRBV10-3 and TRBJ2-7; no clear D. V lost 10 bases and J lost 4, with 11 bases in between. The CDR3 is 11 residues long. Germline CDR1 and CDR2: ENHRY and SYGVKD. The CDR3, as DNA: TGTGCCACCTCCTCCAATTACGAGCAGTACTTC. Amino acids: CATSSNYEQYF.

In its sample, this clone was seen once. The chain has TRBV6-1 and TRBJ2-7; D call uncertain. The V end was cut by 3 bases, the J end by 0 bases, with 12 bases between. There are 15 residues in the CDR3. In germline, CDR1 is MNHNS, CDR2 SASEGT. The chain's CDR3 is CASSDRSASSYEQYF. The CDR3 coding sequence is TGTGCCAGCAGTGATAGGAGCGCCAGCTCCTACGAGCAGTACTTC.

V is TRBV6-6 and J is TRBJ2-1; 8 bases match TRBD1. The CDR3 has 14 amino acids. Unmatched junction bases numbered 6, after V lost 6 bases and J lost 5 bases. Germline V gene data show CDR1 as MNHNY and CDR2 as SVGAGI (reference sequence). CDR3 protein: CASRPGQANNEQFF. The CDR3 DNA is TGTGCCAGCAGGCCGGGACAGGCTAACAATGAGCAGTTCTTC.

The gene calls are TRBV4-3 and TRBJ2-5, with 8 bases lining up with TRBD1. Germline lookup yields CDR1 LGHNA and CDR2 YSLEER. This CDR3 has 13 residues. Trimming at V came to 1 base and at J to 7 bases, leaving 2 bases not matched to a gene. As DNA, the CDR3 is TGCGCCAGCAGCCAAGCAGGGGGCGGGACCCAGTACTTC. Its protein product is CASSQAGGGTQYF.

The V and J genes are TRBV5-1 and TRBJ1-2; TRBD1 might be the D (5 bases). Germline CDR1 SGHRS, CDR2 YFSETQ. V was shortened by 3 bases and J by 7 bases, with 16 bases between the two germline ends. The CDR3 runs to 14 residues. The DNA for the CDR3 is TGCGCCAGCAGCTCCAGAGGGGATGCGGCTGGCTACACCTTC. It is translated as CASSSRGDAAGYTF.

The chain has TRBV19 and TRBJ2-7, with TRBD2 matching over 8 bases. The CDR3 is 12 amino acids. J was trimmed by 6 bases and V by 6 bases; bases with no gene match: 4. Germline V gives CDR1 LNHDA, CDR2 SQIVND (reference sequence). For the CDR3, the DNA is TGTGCCAGTAGGGTTACTAGCGGCGAGCAGTACTTC. This gives the protein CASRVTSGEQYF.